A selection of T cell receptor beta chains follows, all from one sample in a study of PD-L1 blockade in urothelial cancer. Here immunoSEQ multiplex PCR was the method, and the copy in TCRdb shows in-frame clones only, minus some. Of around 56,000 clones in the sample, around 83% were seen once. The sequences come from PBMCs, collected around atezolizumab (anti-PD-L1) treatment. The receptors come from a middle-aged man with urothelial cancer. Both conserved end residues are part of each CDR3. Fields, in order: V gene, clone size, D gene, J gene, CDR3 protein, CDR3 DNA. D genes are given only for firm matches. The size field is filled for only some rows; it gives once, few, many or a size class.

>TRBV10-2|few|-|TRBJ2-5
CASSESSRVTSGETQYF
TGCGCCAGCAGTGAGTCGTCGCGGGTAACTTCGGGAGAGACCCAGTACTTC
>TRBV15|-|TRBD1|TRBJ1-6
CATSRDRANSPLHF
TGTGCCACCAGCAGGGACAGGGCAAATTCACCCCTCCACTTT
>TRBV10-2|-|TRBD2|TRBJ2-5
CASTGTSGRTGETQYF
TGCGCCAGCACCGGGACTAGCGGGAGGACTGGGGAGACCCAGTACTTC
>TRBV19|few|TRBD1|TRBJ1-2
CASSYGTGNLGYTF
TGTGCCAGTAGTTACGGGACAGGGAATTTGGGCTACACCTTC
>TRBV10-3|-|TRBD2|TRBJ2-2
CAISESGLAGVTGELFF
TGTGCCATCAGTGAGTCAGGACTAGCGGGGGTCACCGGGGAGCTGTTTTTT
>TRBV7-8|-|-|TRBJ2-7
CASSSLDYEQYF
TGTGCCAGCAGCTCGTTAGATTACGAGCAGTACTTC
>TRBV28|-|-|TRBJ1-2
CASSPRGGSLYGYTF
TGTGCCAGCAGTCCTCGAGGAGGCTCCCTCTATGGCTACACCTTC
>TRBV18|-|TRBD1|TRBJ2-4
CASSPEGARNIQYF
TGTGCCAGCTCACCCGAGGGGGCAAGAAACATTCAGTACTTC
>TRBV11-3|-|TRBD2|TRBJ2-7
CASSLGLEYEQYF
TGTGCCAGCAGTTTGGGACTAGAGTACGAGCAGTACTTC
>TRBV11-1|-|TRBD1|TRBJ1-2
CASSRDSNYGYTF
TGTGCCAGCAGCCGGGACAGTAACTATGGCTACACCTTC
>TRBV2|-|TRBD1|TRBJ1-4
CASRGQSGNEKLFF
TGTGCCAGCAGGGGACAGTCCGGGAATGAAAAACTGTTTTTT
>TRBV7-9|-|-|TRBJ2-5
CASPGSGLDMPDQETQYF
TGTGCCAGCCCTGGATCGGGACTCGATATGCCGGACCAAGAGACCCAGTACTTC
>TRBV6-5|-|-|TRBJ2-1
CASSYSAGGNNEQFF
TGTGCCAGCAGTTACTCGGCAGGAGGCAACAATGAGCAGTTCTTC
>TRBV2|-|TRBD1|TRBJ1-3
CASSETGGNTIYF
TGTGCCAGCAGTGAGACAGGGGGAAACACCATATATTTT
>TRBV4-2|-|-|TRBJ2-7
CASSQDRGSRGQYF
TGTGCCAGCAGCCAAGATCGGGGATCTCGGGGGCAGTACTTC
>TRBV16|once|-|TRBJ2-1
CASSQSSGNEQFF
TGTGCCAGCAGCCAATCGTCCGGGAATGAGCAGTTCTTC
>TRBV6-1|-|-|TRBJ1-3
CASSEAIGVTGNTIYF
TGTGCCAGCAGTGAAGCCATAGGGGTGACTGGAAACACCATATATTTT
>TRBV7-9|few|-|TRBJ1-6
CASSSTSTGPYCF
TGTGCCAGCAGCTCCACCTCAACAGGGCCCTACTGCTTT
>TRBV20-1|-|-|TRBJ1-2
CSAPENYGYTF
TGCAGTGCCCCAGAAAACTATGGCTACACCTTC
>TRBV7-9|-|TRBD2|TRBJ2-3
CASSAGLAESTDTQYF
TGTGCCAGCAGTGCCGGACTAGCGGAAAGCACAGATACGCAGTATTTT
>TRBV9|-|TRBD1|TRBJ2-3
CASSARQGAGADTQYF
TGTGCCAGCAGCGCTAGACAGGGGGCTGGAGCAGATACGCAGTATTTT
>TRBV29-1|-|-|TRBJ1-1
CSVQVARSNTEAFF
TGCAGCGTTCAAGTCGCCAGGTCGAACACTGAAGCTTTCTTT
>TRBV7-9|few|-|TRBJ2-2
CASSYWGGNTGELFF
TGTGCCAGCAGCTATTGGGGCGGGAACACCGGGGAGCTGTTTTTT
>TRBV7-8|-|TRBD1|TRBJ2-5
CASSLGQAVETQYF
TGTGCCAGCAGCCTGGGACAGGCCGTGGAGACCCAGTACTTC
>TRBV18|-|TRBD1|TRBJ1-4
CASSSGQGINEKLFF
TGTGCCAGCTCATCGGGACAGGGAATTAATGAAAAACTGTTTTTT
>TRBV27|few|TRBD1|TRBJ1-2
CASSSTGVRYGYTF
TGTGCCAGCAGTTCTACAGGGGTTAGATATGGCTACACCTTC
>TRBV2|-|-|TRBJ2-5
CASTGGRGGSETQYF
TGTGCCAGCACCGGAGGTCGTGGGGGGTCAGAGACCCAGTACTTC
>TRBV7-2|-|TRBD1|TRBJ1-1
CASSLRDRRTEAFF
TGTGCCAGCAGCCTCCGGGACAGAAGGACTGAAGCTTTCTTT
>TRBV19|-|-|TRBJ2-6
CASTGTGANVLTF
TGTGCCAGTACAGGGACTGGGGCCAACGTCCTGACTTTC
>TRBV5-1|-|TRBD1|TRBJ1-4
CASSRDRAGEKLFF
TGCGCCAGCAGCCGGGACAGGGCCGGTGAAAAACTGTTTTTT
>TRBV18|-|-|TRBJ2-7
CASSLPGETFEQYF
TGTGCCAGCTCACTTCCGGGGGAGACCTTCGAGCAGTACTTC
>TRBV7-9|-|TRBD1|TRBJ1-4
CASSLGTGNEKLFF
TGTGCCAGCAGCCTCGGGACAGGGAATGAAAAACTGTTTTTT
>TRBV27|few|-|TRBJ1-3
CASTPGVGFGNTIYF
TGTGCCAGCACCCCAGGGGTGGGATTCGGAAACACCATATATTTT
>TRBV7-3|-|TRBD2|TRBJ2-5
CASSTGLEETQYF
TGTGCCAGCAGCACGGGACTAGAGGAGACCCAGTACTTC
>TRBV30|-|-|TRBJ1-5
CAWSPVGNQPQHF
TGTGCCTGGAGCCCGGTCGGCAATCAGCCCCAGCATTTT
>TRBV28|-|-|TRBJ2-7
CASSEYWAETAEQYF
TGTGCCAGCAGCGAATACTGGGCCGAGACCGCCGAGCAGTACTTC